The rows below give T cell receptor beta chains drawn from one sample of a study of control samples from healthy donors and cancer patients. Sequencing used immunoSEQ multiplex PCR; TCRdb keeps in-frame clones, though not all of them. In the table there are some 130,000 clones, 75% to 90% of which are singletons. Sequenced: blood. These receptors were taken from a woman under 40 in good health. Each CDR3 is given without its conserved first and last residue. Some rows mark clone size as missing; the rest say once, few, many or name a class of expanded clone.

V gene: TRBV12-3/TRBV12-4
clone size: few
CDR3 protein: ASSFGLSYEQY

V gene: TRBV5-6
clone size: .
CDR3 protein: ASSFGDGNEKLF

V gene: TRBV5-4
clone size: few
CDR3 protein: ASSAGASQY

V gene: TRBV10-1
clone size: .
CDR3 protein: ASSESGGGPRTQY

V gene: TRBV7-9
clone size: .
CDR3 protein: ASEIDRLAGAYVRY

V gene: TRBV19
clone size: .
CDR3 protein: ASSIEGDGNQPQH

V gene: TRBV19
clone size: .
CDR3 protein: ATRDRGQGTGELF

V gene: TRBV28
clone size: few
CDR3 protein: ASSRQRTGGLRGYT

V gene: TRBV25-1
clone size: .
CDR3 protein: ASSAQDTGSNQPQH

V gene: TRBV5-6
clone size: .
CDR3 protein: ASSQGLALGNYEQY

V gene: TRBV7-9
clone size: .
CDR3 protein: ASSLEGGTSGLSQY

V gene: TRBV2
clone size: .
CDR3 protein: ASAPLAGNEQY

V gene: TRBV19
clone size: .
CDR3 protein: ASSSSGRGSGANVLT

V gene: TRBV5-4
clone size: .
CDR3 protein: ASSLSLQGSYGYT

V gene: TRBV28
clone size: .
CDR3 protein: AGSDFSSYEQY

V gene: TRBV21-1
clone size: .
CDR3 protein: ASSQRGQNAYEQY

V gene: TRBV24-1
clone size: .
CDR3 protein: ATSDFGQGATGELF

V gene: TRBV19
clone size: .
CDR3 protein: ASTPRTGELF

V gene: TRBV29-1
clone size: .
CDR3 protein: SVDLGPGYT

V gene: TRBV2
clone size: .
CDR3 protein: ASSERGLAVFYEQY

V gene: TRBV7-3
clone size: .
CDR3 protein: ASSLTQGNGYT

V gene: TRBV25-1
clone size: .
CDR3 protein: ASKGTDNSPLH

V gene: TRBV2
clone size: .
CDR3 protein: ASSPLGHAVETQY

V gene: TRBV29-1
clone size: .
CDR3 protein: SVSSAMMDTQY

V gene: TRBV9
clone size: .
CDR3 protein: ASSVETSGETQY

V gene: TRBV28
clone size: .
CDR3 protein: ASSLSQGAGQPQH

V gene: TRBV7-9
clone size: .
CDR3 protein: ASSLTGLPYNEQF

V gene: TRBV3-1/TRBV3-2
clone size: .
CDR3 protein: ASSFRDRNTEAF

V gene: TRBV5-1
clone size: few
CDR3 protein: ASSLKTAQETQY

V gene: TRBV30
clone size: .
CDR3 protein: AWSVGVVNTEAF

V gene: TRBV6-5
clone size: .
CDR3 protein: ASSYETEQF

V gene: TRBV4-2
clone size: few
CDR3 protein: ASSQEGRGLYEQY

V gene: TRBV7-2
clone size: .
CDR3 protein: ASSLVPAGGLETQY

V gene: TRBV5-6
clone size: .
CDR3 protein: ASSFRAEAF

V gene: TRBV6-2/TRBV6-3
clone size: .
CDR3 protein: ASSYSSSDRGYEQY

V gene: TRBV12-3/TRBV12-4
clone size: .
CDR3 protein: ASTDGQYQPQH

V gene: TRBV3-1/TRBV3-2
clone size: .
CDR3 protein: ASSQNVGNTIY